Reported below is one TCR beta chain. The sample belongs to a study of control samples from healthy donors and cancer patients. Data came from immunoSEQ multiplex PCR; TCRdb stores just in-frame clones and leaves some out. The sample has around 55,000 clones, more than 70% seen once. The CDR3 is made up of 13 amino acids. Trimming removed 5 bases at V and 4 bases at J, with 12 bases between. The sequenced sample was PBMCs. The sequence was obtained from a man between 40 and 49 years old with colorectal cancer. The chain links TRBV12-3 or TRBV12-4 to TRBJ2-7; D could derive from TRBD1 or TRBD2 (5 bases each). The CDR3 DNA sequence: TGTGCCAGCAGTCCCAGGGACGGATACGAGCAGTACTTC. This translates into CASSPRDGYEQYF.